This T cell receptor beta chain comes out of a study of cytomegalovirus exposure and HLA in healthy donors. The overall study: One earlier analysis, a look at 150 million to 200 million T cells, found more than 100 million unique TCR beta sequences.

Primers for the PCR totalled 60 Vbeta and 13 Jbeta. Clones were read by immunoSEQ multiplex PCR, and TCRdb kept only the in-frame ones, dropping some. The table has around 120,000 clones, over 15% seen once. The germline V gene encodes CDR1 SNHLY and CDR2 FYNNEI. The CDR3 extends over 12 amino acids. Trimming removed 7 bases from V and 1 base from J, with 7 bases in between. The donors comprised healthy bone marrow donors. This sequence originates from a woman under 30 in good health and CMV-seronegative. J is TRBJ1-1 and V is TRBV2, with D unclear. The sample consisted of PBMCs. The CDR3, as DNA: TGTGCCAGCACCGACAAGAACACTGAAGCTTTCTTT. Protein: CASTDKNTEAFF.